This passage covers 22 T cell receptor beta chains from one sample sequenced in a study of monozygotic twins with inflammatory bowel disease. TCRdb reworked the 5' RACE reads into one entry per CDR3 protein, no DNA. The data show roughly 200,000 distinct CDR3 sequences, and the top ten clones hold 7.5% to 9.5%. Sequencing used blood. Every receptor here comes from a human donor with ulcerative colitis or Crohn's disease, or a healthy co-twin of an affected twin (not recorded which).

This chain links TRBV12-3 or TRBV12-4 with TRBJ1-2; TCRdb outputs TRBD1, but without DNA this stays unchecked. The CDR3 has 14 residues. CDR3 amino acids: CASIRDSEYYGYTF.

CDR3 region: CASSEIRGTEAFF. This sequence joins TRBV5-1 and TRBJ1-1; lacking DNA, the TRBD1 call made by TCRdb goes unchecked. CDR1 is SGHRS and CDR2 is YFSETQ in the germline V gene. This CDR3 is 13 amino acids long.

The rearrangement links TRBV3-1 to TRBJ1-1. Germline V gene data show CDR1 as LGHDT and CDR2 as YNNKEL (reference sequence). The CDR3 is 14 amino acids. The CDR3 loop reads CASSFGRTNTEAFF. Full variable domain (rest looked up from reference TRBV3-1 and TRBJ1-1): DTAVSQTPKYLVTQMGNDKSIKCEQNLGHDTMYWYKQDSKKFLKIMFSYNNKELIINETVPNRFSPKSPDKAHLNLHINSLELGDSAVYFCASSFGRTNTEAFFGQGTRLTVV.

The rearrangement links TRBV2 to TRBJ1-3; TCRdb's D gene call, TRBD1, goes unchecked for lack of DNA. There are 13 residues in the CDR3. Germline V gene sequence: CDR1 SNHLY, CDR2 FYNNEI. CDR3 region: CASNRGPGNTIYF.

The chain uses TRBV3-1 and TRBJ2-2; TCRdb indicates TRBD2, and absent DNA this call remains unverified. The CDR3 covers 14 residues. In germline, CDR1 is LGHDT, CDR2 YNNKEL (reference sequence). CDR3 in amino acids: CASSHSSVAGELFF.

The chain combines TRBV29-1 with TRBJ1-2; TCRdb's D call of TRBD1 is untestable without DNA. The CDR3 totals 13 residues. CDR1 and CDR2 from the germline V gene are SQVTM and ANQGSEA. CDR3 loop: CSVERGINYGYTF.

The chain combines TRBV12-3 or TRBV12-4 with TRBJ1-5; TCRdb reports TRBD1, a call that lacks DNA to check it against. This CDR3 is 17 amino acids long. The CDR3 loop reads CASREGRGSGINQPQHF.

The gene calls are TRBV2 and TRBJ2-7; the TCRdb call, TRBD2, lacks DNA for checking. The CDR3 length is 15 residues. Per germline, CDR1 SNHLY and CDR2 FYNNEI. The CDR3 loop is CASSDLGLAGDEQYF.

This sequence joins TRBV5-6 and TRBJ2-7; TCRdb returns TRBD1, unconfirmable since there is no DNA. CDR3 length: 14 amino acids. Per the germline V gene, CDR1 is SGHDT and CDR2 is YYEEEE. CDR3 amino acids: CASSLETRDREQYF. The complete variable domain, with remaining parts taken from reference TRBV5-6 and TRBJ2-7, reads DAGVTQSPTHLIKTRGQQVTLRCSPKSGHDTVSWYQQALGQGPQFIFQYYEEEERQRGNFPDRFSGHQFPNYSSELNVNALLLGDSALYLCASSLETRDREQYFGPGTRLTVT.

This chain connects TRBV29-1 to TRBJ2-5; the D call from TCRdb, TRBD1, cannot be confirmed without DNA. The germline gives CDR1 SQVTM, CDR2 ANQGSEA. The CDR3 extends over 12 amino acids. CDR3 sequence: CSVEMGRETQYF. The full variable domain, its missing parts supplied by reference TRBV29-1 and TRBJ2-5, is SAVISQKPSRDICQRGTSLTIQCQVDSQVTMMFWYRQQPGQSLTLIATANQGSEATYESGFVIDKFPISRPNLTFSTLTVSNMSPEDSSIYLCSVEMGRETQYFGPGTRLLVL.

The chain recombines TRBV6-2 or TRBV6-3 with TRBJ2-1; TCRdb picks TRBD1, but there is no DNA to check that call. There are 15 residues in the CDR3. Germline V gene sequence: CDR1 MNHEY, CDR2 SVGEGT. CDR3 protein: CASTQGTGLYNEQFF.

This rearrangement joins TRBV4-2 to TRBJ2-1; no DNA is available, so the TRBD1 call from TCRdb remains unchecked. The germline gives CDR1 LGHNA, CDR2 YNFKEQ. There are 16 residues in the CDR3. The chain's CDR3 is CASSRELRDQVNEQFF.

The chain employs TRBV7-9 and TRBJ2-2; the D call of TRBD1 rests on TCRdb alone, since no DNA is present to check it. The CDR3 extends over 15 amino acids. Germline-derived CDR1 and CDR2 are SEHNR and FQNEAQ (reference sequence). The CDR3 loop is CASSFGGEHTGELFF.

The genes are TRBV19 and TRBJ2-4; TCRdb selects TRBD1, and the lack of DNA leaves this call unchecked. The CDR3 consists of 20 residues. CDR1 and CDR2 from the germline V gene are LNHDA and SQIVND (reference sequence). CDR3 loop: CASSIKGNGADLLAKNIQYF. Drawing the rest from reference TRBV19 and TRBJ2-4, the complete variable domain is DGGITQSPKYLFRKEGQNVTLSCEQNLNHDAMYWYRQDPGQGLRLIYYSQIVNDFQKGDIAEGYSVSREKKESFPLTVTSAQKNPTAFYLCASSIKGNGADLLAKNIQYFGAGTRLSVL.

V and J are TRBV6-5 and TRBJ2-2; TCRdb's D call, TRBD1, is unchecked because there is no DNA. CDR1 MNHEY and CDR2 SVGAGI come from the germline V gene. This CDR3 is built from 13 residues. The CDR3 sequence: CASFTWGAGELFF.

CDR3 region: CASSREGSQETQYF. V usage is TRBV12-3 or TRBV12-4 and J usage is TRBJ2-5; TCRdb picks TRBD2, but there is no DNA to check that call. The length of the CDR3 is 14 residues.

The chain employs TRBV15 and TRBJ2-3. The germline gives CDR1 LNHNV, CDR2 YYDKDF (reference sequence). CDR3 length: 16 residues. The CDR3 region is CATSRGSGTSTDTQYF. Filled out from reference TRBV15 and TRBJ2-3, the complete variable domain reads DAMVIQNPRYQVTQFGKPVTLSCSQTLNHNVMYWYQQKSSQAPKLLFHYYDKDFNNEADTPDNFQSRRPNTSFCFLDIRSPGLGDTAMYLCATSRGSGTSTDTQYFGPGTRLTVL.

The J gene is TRBJ1-4, the V gene TRBV6-1; TCRdb's D gene call, TRBD1, goes unchecked for lack of DNA. Germline-derived CDR1 and CDR2 are MNHNS and SASEGT. This CDR3 contains 14 residues. The CDR3 protein is CASRSGITNEKLFF.

The CDR3 loop reads CASSPEWGQGRNEQFF. The V and J genes are TRBV4-2 and TRBJ2-1; TCRdb designates TRBD1, a call that cannot be tested without DNA. From germline, CDR1 is LGHNA and CDR2 YNFKEQ. This CDR3 is built from 16 residues.

This chain joins TRBV7-2 and TRBJ2-7. Germline V gene sequence: CDR1 SGHTA, CDR2 FQGNSA. The CDR3 is 14 amino acids. The CDR3 sequence: CASSSSGGPYEQYF.

The chain carries TRBV12-3 or TRBV12-4 and TRBJ2-7. The CDR3 runs 15 residues. The CDR3 loop is CASSLGAESSYEQYF.

V usage is TRBV7-2 and J usage is TRBJ2-1. The CDR3 totals 12 residues. From germline, CDR1 is SGHTA and CDR2 FQGNSA. The CDR3 loop is CASSISYNEQFF.